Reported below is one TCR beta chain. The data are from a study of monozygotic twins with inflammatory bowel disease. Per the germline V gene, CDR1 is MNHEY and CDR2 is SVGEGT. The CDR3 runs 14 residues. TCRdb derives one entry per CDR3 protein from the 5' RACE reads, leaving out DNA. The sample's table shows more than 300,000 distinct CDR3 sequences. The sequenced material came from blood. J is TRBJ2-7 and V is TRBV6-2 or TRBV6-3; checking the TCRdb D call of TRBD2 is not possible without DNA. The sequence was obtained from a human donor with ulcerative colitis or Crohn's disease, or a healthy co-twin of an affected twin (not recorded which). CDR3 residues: CASTQAGFSYEQYF.